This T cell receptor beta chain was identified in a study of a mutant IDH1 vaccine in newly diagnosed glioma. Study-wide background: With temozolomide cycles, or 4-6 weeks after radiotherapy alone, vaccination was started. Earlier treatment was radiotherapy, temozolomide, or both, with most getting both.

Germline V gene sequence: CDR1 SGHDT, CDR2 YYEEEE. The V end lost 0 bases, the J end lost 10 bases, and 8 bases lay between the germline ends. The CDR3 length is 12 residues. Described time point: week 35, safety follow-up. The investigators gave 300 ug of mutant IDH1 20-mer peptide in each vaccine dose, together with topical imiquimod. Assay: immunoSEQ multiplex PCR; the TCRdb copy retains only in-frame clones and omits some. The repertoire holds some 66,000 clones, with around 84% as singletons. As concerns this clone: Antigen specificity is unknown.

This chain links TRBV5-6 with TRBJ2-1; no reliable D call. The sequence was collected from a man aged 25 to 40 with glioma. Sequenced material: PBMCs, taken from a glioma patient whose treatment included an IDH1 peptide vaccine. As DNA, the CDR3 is TGTGCCAGCAGCTTGGTGGTGGAAGAGCAGTTCTTC. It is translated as CASSLVVEEQFF.